This is a list of T cell receptor beta chains from one sample in a study of blood T cell repertoires in COVID-19. Repertoires were generated with immunoSEQ multiplex PCR, while TCRdb's copy carries only in-frame clones and drops some. This sample yields a few hundred thousand clones, of which roughly 88% are seen a single time; around 1.5% belongs to the top ten. Sequenced material: peripheral blood. Receptors originate from a middle-aged woman who had recovered from COVID-19. Both conserved end residues are part of each CDR3. A D gene is named only where the DNA matches it firmly.

v_call,d_call,j_call,cdr3_aa
TRBV19,.,TRBJ1-1,CASSTGGITEAFF
TRBV12-3/TRBV12-4,TRBD1,TRBJ1-1,CASSLTGDTEAFF
TRBV29-1,.,TRBJ1-1,CSVDRPGLNTEAFF
TRBV19,.,TRBJ2-7,CASSIERTHRGEQYF
TRBV3-1/TRBV3-2,.,TRBJ2-1,CASSPTRQASYNEQFF
TRBV9,TRBD2,TRBJ2-1,CASSVATSGAHNEQFF
TRBV6-5,TRBD1,TRBJ2-5,CASSNGQGAETQYF
TRBV30,.,TRBJ1-1,CAWTVMGTRGRTEAFF
TRBV6-2/TRBV6-3,.,TRBJ1-5,CASSPIGVDPTNQPQHF
TRBV6-4,.,TRBJ2-7,CARYRFYEQYF
TRBV7-6,.,TRBJ2-3,CASSKEPGGGTDTQYF
TRBV19,.,TRBJ2-7,CASEGGGYEQYF
TRBV28,.,TRBJ1-2,CASSLSDYYGYTF
TRBV18,.,TRBJ1-2,CASSQEEGRANYGYTF
TRBV5-1,TRBD1,TRBJ2-1,CASSFRDRGHEQFF
TRBV11-2,TRBD2,TRBJ2-3,CASNILAGGPKSTDTQYF